The source of this T cell receptor (beta chain) is a study of CD8 T cells in Susac syndrome. Findings of the study overall: That the number of individuals in its TCR sequencing and HLA analysis was relatively small was acknowledged by the study.

TEMRA cells were FACS-enriched, unlike CD8+ and CD4+ T cells, which were negatively isolated. As regards this clonotype: Antigen specificity is unknown.

CDR1 is LNHDA, CDR2 SQIVND, per germline (reference sequence). Trimming removed 5 bases at V and 0 bases at J, with 11 bases between. CDR3 length: 15 amino acids. RNA in amounts of about 0.5 to 1 ug was reverse transcribed with random hexamers. TCRdb re-analysed the immunoSEQ multiplex PCR reads in MiXCR, keeping a single row per CDR3 protein. Counted here are about 430,000 distinct CDR3 sequences, 85% occurring once; the ten biggest clones make up approximately 0.12%. This rearrangement joins TRBV19 to TRBJ1-5; D perhaps matches TRBD1 (6 bases). Sequencing was performed on CD8+ T cells from PBMCs. This receptor was taken from a human donor with multiple sclerosis. CDR3 DNA: TGTGCCAGTAGTTCAACAGGGAATAGCAATCAGCCCCAGCATTTT. Encoded protein: CASSSTGNSNQPQHF.